The text below deals with one T cell receptor (beta chain). Its antigen is unknown. TCRdb keeps only in-frame clones here, not all; method: immunoSEQ multiplex PCR. The sample carries around 70,000 clones, roughly nine tenths recorded once. These data belong to a study of resident and recirculating memory T cells in vitiligo. Study at large: Epidermis came from shave biopsies of lesional and nonlesional sites, plus PBMCs. No cells were sorted; samples were homogenized just before genomic DNA extraction. Study-wide findings and caveats: Clonality differed among vitiligo lesions, with no unique dominant clone.

No change in lesions over the prior 6 months defined stable disease. This CDR3 comprises 15 residues. Trimming removed 0 bases from V and 6 bases from J; junction bases left unmatched: 7. Germline-derived CDR1 and CDR2 are GTSNPN and SVGIG (reference sequence). The chain has TRBV30 and TRBJ2-3; 9 bases align to TRBD2. The sample consisted of blood. The TCR originated in a male donor with vitiligo. CDR3 DNA sequence: TGTGCCTGGAGTGTACTGGCTAGCGGGGCGGATACGCAGTATTTT. This sequence encodes CAWSVLASGADTQYF.